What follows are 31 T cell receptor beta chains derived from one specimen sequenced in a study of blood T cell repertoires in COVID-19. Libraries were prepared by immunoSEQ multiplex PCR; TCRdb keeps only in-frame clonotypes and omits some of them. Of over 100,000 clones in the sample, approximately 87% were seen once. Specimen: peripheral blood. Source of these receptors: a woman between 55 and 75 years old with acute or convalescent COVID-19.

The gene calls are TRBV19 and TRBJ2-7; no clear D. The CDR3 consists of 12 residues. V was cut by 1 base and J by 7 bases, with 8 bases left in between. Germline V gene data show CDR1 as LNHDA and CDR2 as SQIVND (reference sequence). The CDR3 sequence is CASSIGAREQYF. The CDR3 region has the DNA TGTGCCAGTAGTATAGGGGCGCGTGAGCAGTACTTC. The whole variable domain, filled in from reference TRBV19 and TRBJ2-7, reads DGGITQSPKYLFRKEGQNVTLSCEQNLNHDAMYWYRQDPGQGLRLIYYSQIVNDFQKGDIAEGYSVSREKKESFPLTVTSAQKNPTAFYLCASSIGAREQYFGPGTRLTVT.

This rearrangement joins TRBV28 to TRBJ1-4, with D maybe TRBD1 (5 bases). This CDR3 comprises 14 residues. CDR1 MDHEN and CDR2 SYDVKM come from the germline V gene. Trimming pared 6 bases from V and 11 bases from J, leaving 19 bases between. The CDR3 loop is CASSGGTWGEKLFF. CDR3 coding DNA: TGTGCCAGCAGCGGGGGAACGTGGGGCGAGAAACTGTTTTTT.

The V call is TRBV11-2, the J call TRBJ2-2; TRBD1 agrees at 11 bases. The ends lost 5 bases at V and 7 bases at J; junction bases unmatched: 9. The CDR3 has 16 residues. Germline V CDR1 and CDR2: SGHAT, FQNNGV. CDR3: CASSTDRGRLGGELFF. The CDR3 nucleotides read TGTGCCAGCAGCACGGACAGGGGGCGGTTGGGCGGGGAGCTGTTTTTT. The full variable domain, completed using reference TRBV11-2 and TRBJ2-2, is EAGVAQSPRYKIIEKRQSVAFWCNPISGHATLYWYQQILGQGPKLLIQFQNNGVVDDSQLPKDRFSAERLKGVDSTLKIQPAKLEDSAVYLCASSTDRGRLGGELFFGEGSRLTVL.

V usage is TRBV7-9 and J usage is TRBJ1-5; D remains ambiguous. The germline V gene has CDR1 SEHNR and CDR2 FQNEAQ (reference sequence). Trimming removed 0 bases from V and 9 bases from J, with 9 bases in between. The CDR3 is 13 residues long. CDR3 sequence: CASSLAELGPQHF. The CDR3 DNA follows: TGTGCCAGCAGCTTAGCGGAGCTGGGGCCCCAGCATTTT.

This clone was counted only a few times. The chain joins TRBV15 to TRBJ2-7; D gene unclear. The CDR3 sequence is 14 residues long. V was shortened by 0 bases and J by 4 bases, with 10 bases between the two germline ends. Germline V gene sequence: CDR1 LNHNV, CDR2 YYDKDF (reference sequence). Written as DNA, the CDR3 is TGTGCCACCAGCAGAGACTCAACGGAGTACGAGCAGTACTTC. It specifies CATSRDSTEYEQYF.

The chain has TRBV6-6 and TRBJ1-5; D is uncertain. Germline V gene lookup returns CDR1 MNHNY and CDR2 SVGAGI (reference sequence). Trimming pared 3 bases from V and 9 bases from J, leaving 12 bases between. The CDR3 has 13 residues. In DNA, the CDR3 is TGTGCCAGCAGTTATTTCGCCGGTGGGCCCCAGCATTTT. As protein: CASSYFAGGPQHF.

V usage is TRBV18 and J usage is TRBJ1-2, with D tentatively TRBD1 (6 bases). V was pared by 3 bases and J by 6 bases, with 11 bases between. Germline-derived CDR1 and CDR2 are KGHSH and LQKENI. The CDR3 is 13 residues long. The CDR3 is CASSPNRDHGYTF. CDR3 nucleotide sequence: TGTGCCAGCTCACCCAACAGGGACCATGGCTACACCTTC.

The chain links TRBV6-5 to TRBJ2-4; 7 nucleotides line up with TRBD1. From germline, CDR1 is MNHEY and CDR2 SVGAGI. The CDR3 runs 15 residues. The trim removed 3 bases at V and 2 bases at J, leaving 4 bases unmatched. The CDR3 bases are TGTGCCAGCAGTTATGACAGGGCGACCAAAAACATTCAGTACTTC. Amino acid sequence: CASSYDRATKNIQYF.

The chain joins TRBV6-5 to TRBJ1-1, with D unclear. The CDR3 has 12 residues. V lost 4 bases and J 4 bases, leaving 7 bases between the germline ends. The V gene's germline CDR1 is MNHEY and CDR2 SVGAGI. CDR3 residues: CASSFQITEAFF. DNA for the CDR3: TGTGCCAGCAGTTTCCAAATCACTGAAGCTTTCTTT.

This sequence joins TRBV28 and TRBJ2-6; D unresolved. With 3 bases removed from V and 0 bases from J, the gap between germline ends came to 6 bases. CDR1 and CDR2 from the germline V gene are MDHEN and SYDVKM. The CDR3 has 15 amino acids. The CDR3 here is CASSFIHSGANVLTF. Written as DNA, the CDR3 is TGTGCCAGCAGTTTCATCCACTCTGGGGCCAACGTCCTGACTTTC.

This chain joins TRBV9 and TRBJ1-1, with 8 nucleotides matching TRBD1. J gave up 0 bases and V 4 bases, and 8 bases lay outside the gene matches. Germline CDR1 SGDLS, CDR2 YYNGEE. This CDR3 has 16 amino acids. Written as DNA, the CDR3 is TGTGCCAGCAGCCCTGGACAGGGAAGCATGAACACTGAAGCTTTCTTT. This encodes CASSPGQGSMNTEAFF.

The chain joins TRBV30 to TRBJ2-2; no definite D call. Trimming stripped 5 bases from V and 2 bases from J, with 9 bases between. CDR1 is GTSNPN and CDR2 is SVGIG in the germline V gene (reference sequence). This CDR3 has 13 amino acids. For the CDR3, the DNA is TGTGCCTGGGACACCCAAAACACCGGGGAGCTGTTTTTT. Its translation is CAWDTQNTGELFF.

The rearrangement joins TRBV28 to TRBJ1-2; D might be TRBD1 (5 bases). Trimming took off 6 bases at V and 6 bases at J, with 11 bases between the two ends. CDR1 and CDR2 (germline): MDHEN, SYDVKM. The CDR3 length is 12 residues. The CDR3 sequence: CASSPGGHGYTF. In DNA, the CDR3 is TGTGCCAGCAGCCCCGGGGGTCATGGCTACACCTTC.

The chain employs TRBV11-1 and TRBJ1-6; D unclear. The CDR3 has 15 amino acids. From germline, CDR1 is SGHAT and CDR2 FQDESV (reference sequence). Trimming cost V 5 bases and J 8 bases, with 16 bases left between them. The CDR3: CASSPTATHDSPLHF. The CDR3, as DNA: TGTGCCAGCAGCCCCACAGCAACCCACGATTCACCCCTCCACTTT.

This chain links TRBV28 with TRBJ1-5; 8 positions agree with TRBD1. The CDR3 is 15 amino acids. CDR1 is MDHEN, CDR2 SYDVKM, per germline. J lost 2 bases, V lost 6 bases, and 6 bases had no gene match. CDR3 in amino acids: CASRRQGIGNQPQHF. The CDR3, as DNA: TGTGCCAGCAGGCGACAGGGGATTGGCAATCAGCCCCAGCATTTT.

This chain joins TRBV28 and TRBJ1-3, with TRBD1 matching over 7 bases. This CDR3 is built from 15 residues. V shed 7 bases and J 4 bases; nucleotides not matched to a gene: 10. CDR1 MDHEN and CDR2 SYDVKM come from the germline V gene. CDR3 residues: CASISGQQVGNTIYF. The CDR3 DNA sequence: TGTGCCAGCATTTCGGGACAGCAGGTGGGAAACACCATATATTTT.

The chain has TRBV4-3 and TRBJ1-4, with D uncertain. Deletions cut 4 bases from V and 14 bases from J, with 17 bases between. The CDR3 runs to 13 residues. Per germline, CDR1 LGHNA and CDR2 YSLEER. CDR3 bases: TGCGCCAGCAGCCCCAACGTTCTAAACTACCTGTTTTTT. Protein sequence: CASSPNVLNYLFF.

As DNA, the CDR3 is TGTGCCAGCAGACCCGGACAGGGGTTCACTGAAGCTTTCTTT. The encoded protein is CASRPGQGFTEAFF. The chain carries TRBV6-6 and TRBJ1-1; TRBD1 matches 9 bases. Germline lookup yields CDR1 MNHNY and CDR2 SVGAGI (reference sequence). This CDR3 has 14 amino acids. V lost 6 bases, J lost 4 bases, and 6 bases stayed unmatched.

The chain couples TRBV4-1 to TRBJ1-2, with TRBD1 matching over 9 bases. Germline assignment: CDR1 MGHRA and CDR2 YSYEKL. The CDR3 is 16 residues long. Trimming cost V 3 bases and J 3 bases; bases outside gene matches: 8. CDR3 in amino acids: CASSQPTGGADYGYTF. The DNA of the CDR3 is TGCGCCAGCAGCCAGCCTACAGGGGGCGCTGACTATGGCTACACCTTC.

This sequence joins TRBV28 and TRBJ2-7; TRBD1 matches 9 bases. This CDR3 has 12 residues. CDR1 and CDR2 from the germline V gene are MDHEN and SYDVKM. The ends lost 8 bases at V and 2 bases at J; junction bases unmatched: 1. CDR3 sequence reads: CASRTGAYEQYF. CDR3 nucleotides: TGTGCCAGCCGGACAGGGGCCTACGAGCAGTACTTC.

Written as DNA, the CDR3 is TGTGCCAGCACTCGGACAGGGGAGAGAACTGAAGCTTTCTTT. Translation gives CASTRTGERTEAFF. The rearrangement links TRBV6-5 to TRBJ1-1, with 9 positions matching TRBD1. Per the germline V gene, CDR1 is MNHEY and CDR2 is SVGAGI. The trim removed 7 bases at V and 5 bases at J, leaving 8 bases unmatched. The CDR3 totals 14 residues.

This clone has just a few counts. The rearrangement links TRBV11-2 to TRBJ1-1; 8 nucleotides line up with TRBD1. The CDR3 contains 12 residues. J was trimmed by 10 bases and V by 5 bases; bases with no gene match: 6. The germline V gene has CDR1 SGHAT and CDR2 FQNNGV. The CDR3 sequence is CASSPRGRVAFF. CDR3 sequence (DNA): TGTGCCAGCAGCCCCAGGGGGCGGGTAGCTTTCTTT.

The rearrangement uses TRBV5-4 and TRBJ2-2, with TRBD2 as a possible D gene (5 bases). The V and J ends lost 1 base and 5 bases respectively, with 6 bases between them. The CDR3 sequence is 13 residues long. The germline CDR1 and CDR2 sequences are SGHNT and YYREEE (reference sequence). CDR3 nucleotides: TGTGCCAGCAGCTTGTCGGGAACCGGGGAGCTGTTTTTT. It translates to CASSLSGTGELFF.

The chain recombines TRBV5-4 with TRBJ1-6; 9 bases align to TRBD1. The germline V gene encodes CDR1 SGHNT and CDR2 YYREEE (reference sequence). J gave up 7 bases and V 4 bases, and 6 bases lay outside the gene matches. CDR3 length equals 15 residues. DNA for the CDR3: TGTGCCAGCAGCCTAACCGGGACAGGGAATTCACCCCTCCACTTT. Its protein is CASSLTGTGNSPLHF.

CDR3 nucleotide sequence: TGTGCCAGCAGCCTGACAGGGATGTTAGAAAAACTGTTTTTT. Translation gives CASSLTGMLEKLFF. The rearrangement links TRBV6-5 to TRBJ1-4; 7 bases agree with TRBD1. The CDR3 runs 14 residues. The junction had 9 bases not matched to a gene; V was cut back by 6 bases and J by 8 bases. Germline CDR1 and CDR2: MNHEY and SVGAGI.

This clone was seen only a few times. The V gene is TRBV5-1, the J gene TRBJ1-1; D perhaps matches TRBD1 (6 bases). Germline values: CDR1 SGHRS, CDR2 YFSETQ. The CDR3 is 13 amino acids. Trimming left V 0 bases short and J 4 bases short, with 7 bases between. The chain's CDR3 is CASSLDRVTEAFF. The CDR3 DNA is TGCGCCAGCAGCTTGGACAGGGTCACTGAAGCTTTCTTT.

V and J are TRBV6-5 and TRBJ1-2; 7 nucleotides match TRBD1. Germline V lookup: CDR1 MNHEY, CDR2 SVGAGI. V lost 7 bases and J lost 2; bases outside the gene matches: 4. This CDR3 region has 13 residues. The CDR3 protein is CASTGQENYGYTF. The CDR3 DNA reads TGTGCCAGCACTGGACAGGAGAACTATGGCTACACCTTC.

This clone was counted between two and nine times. This CDR3 reads CASQTGYDEQYF. The CDR3 DNA follows: TGTGCCAGCCAGACAGGGTACGACGAGCAGTACTTC. The chain recombines TRBV6-5 with TRBJ2-7, with 7 bases fitting TRBD1. After removal of 8 bases from V and 5 bases from J, the junction contained 6 bases not matched to a gene. Germline V lookup: CDR1 MNHEY, CDR2 SVGAGI. This CDR3 region has 12 residues.

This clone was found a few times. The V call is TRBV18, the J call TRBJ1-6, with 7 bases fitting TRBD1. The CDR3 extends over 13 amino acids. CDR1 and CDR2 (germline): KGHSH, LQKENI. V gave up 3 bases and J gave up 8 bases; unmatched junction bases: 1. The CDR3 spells CASSPDRDSPLHF. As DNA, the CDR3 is TGTGCCAGCTCACCCGACAGGGATTCACCCCTCCACTTT. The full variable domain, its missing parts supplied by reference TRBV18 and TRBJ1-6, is NAGVMQNPRHLVRRRGQEARLRCSPMKGHSHVYWYRQLPEEGLKFMVYLQKENIIDESGMPKERFSAEFPKEGPSILRIQQVVRGDSAAYFCASSPDRDSPLHFGNGTRLTVT.

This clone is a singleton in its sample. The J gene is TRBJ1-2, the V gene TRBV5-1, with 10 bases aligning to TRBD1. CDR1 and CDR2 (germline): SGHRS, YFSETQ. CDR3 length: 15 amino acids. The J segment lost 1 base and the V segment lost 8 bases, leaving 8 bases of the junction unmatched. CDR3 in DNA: TGCGCCAGTGGACAGGGGGATTTCTATAACTATGGCTACACCTTC. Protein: CASGQGDFYNYGYTF.

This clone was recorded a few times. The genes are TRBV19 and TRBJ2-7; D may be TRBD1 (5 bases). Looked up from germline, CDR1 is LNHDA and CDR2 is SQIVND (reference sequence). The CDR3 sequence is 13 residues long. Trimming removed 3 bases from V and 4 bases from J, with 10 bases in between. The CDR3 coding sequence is TGTGCCAGTAGTATCCGGACATCTTACGAGCAGTACTTC. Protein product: CASSIRTSYEQYF.